The rows below give T cell receptor beta chains drawn from one sample of a study of T cells after yellow fever vaccination. TCRdb re-derived calls from the 5' RACE reads in MiXCR, one entry per CDR3 protein. This repertoire shows about 340,000 distinct CDR3 sequences, around 13% found once; its top ten account for 3.2%. The source was CD4+ T cells sorted from PBMCs, collected 15 days after the yellow fever booster vaccination. The origin of the receptors is a man in his late teens or twenties who received the YFV17D yellow fever vaccine. The CDR3 runs from the conserved cysteine through the conserved F or W. The D gene is left open where the match is weak. The size field is filled for only some rows; it gives once, few, many or a size class.

D: .; size: .; J: TRBJ2-4; V: TRBV5-5; DNA: TGTGCCAGCAGCTTGGCCCCGGGACACCAAAACATTCAGTACTTC; CDR3: CASSLAPGHQNIQYF
D: TRBD1; size: few; J: TRBJ2-3; V: TRBV5-1; DNA: TGCGCCAGCAGCGAGGGACAGGGTCGTGGAGATACGCAGTATTTT; CDR3: CASSEGQGRGDTQYF
D: .; size: .; J: TRBJ2-3; V: TRBV4-2; DNA: TGTGCCAGCAGCCCTGGACTCCTCACAGATACGCAGTATTTT; CDR3: CASSPGLLTDTQYF
D: TRBD1; size: few; J: TRBJ2-1; V: TRBV11-2; DNA: TGTGCCAGCAGCTCGGGACAGGTTAATGAGCAGTTCTTC; CDR3: CASSSGQVNEQFF
D: .; size: few; J: TRBJ1-6; V: TRBV9; DNA: TGTGCCAGCAGCGTAGAACTGGGAATTTCACCCCTCCACTTT; CDR3: CASSVELGISPLHF
D: TRBD1; size: .; J: TRBJ1-1; V: TRBV5-1; DNA: TGCGCCAGCAGCTTGGCCGGGACAGCTGAAGCTTTCTTT; CDR3: CASSLAGTAEAFF
D: .; size: many; J: TRBJ2-2; V: TRBV5-1; DNA: TGCGCCAGCAGAGACAGCCTGAACACCGGGGAGCTGTTTTTT; CDR3: CASRDSLNTGELFF
D: .; size: .; J: TRBJ1-2; V: TRBV6-5; DNA: TGTGCCAGCAGATTTCACGGACGGGATTCCGGCTACACCTTC; CDR3: CASRFHGRDSGYTF
D: TRBD1; size: many; J: TRBJ1-5; V: TRBV5-1; DNA: TGCGCCAGCAGCCCGAGTGGGACAGGTAGCAATCAGCCCCAGCATTTT; CDR3: CASSPSGTGSNQPQHF
D: TRBD1; size: .; J: TRBJ2-3; V: TRBV9; DNA: TGTGCCAGCAGCGGTAGGCCCGGGACAGGGGAAGCAGATACGCAGTATTTT; CDR3: CASSGRPGTGEADTQYF
D: .; size: .; J: TRBJ2-2; V: TRBV6-2/TRBV6-3; DNA: TGTGCCAGCAGTTATAGGGCCGGCGGGGAGCTGTTTTTT; CDR3: CASSYRAGGELFF
D: .; size: few; J: TRBJ2-1; V: TRBV24-1; DNA: TGTGCCACCAGTGGCAAGGTAGGGCTTGGGTATGAGCAGTTCTTC; CDR3: CATSGKVGLGYEQFF
D: .; size: .; J: TRBJ2-5; V: TRBV4-1; DNA: TGCGCCAGCAGCCAAGAAAGACAAAAAGGAGAGACCCAGTACTTC; CDR3: CASSQERQKGETQYF
D: .; size: few; J: TRBJ1-1; V: TRBV20-1; DNA: TGCAGTGCGCCGGGAGGACACCCGAACACTGAAGCTTTCTTT; CDR3: CSAPGGHPNTEAFF
D: .; size: many; J: TRBJ2-5; V: TRBV20-1; DNA: TGCAGTGCTAGAGATGAGACCCAGTACTTC; CDR3: CSARDETQYF
D: .; size: few; J: TRBJ1-6; V: TRBV19; DNA: TGTGCCAGTAGTCCCCCCGGAGCTTCACCCCTCCACTTT; CDR3: CASSPPGASPLHF
D: TRBD1; size: few; J: TRBJ2-5; V: TRBV7-2; DNA: TGTGCCAGCAGCCGCGGGACAGGGAGGGAGACCCAGTACTTC; CDR3: CASSRGTGRETQYF
D: .; size: .; J: TRBJ2-5; V: TRBV18; DNA: TGTGCCAGCTCACCACCGACGGCGGAGACCCAGTACTTC; CDR3: CASSPPTAETQYF
D: .; size: few; J: TRBJ1-2; V: TRBV29-1; DNA: TGCAGCGGTCAGACAGAGCAGTATGGCTACACCTTC; CDR3: CSGQTEQYGYTF
D: .; size: few; J: TRBJ1-3; V: TRBV5-1; DNA: TGCGCCAGCAGCGGTGACAGTTCTCAGCCTGGAAACACCATATATTTT; CDR3: CASSGDSSQPGNTIYF
D: .; size: few; J: TRBJ2-2; V: TRBV20-1; DNA: TGCAGTGCTATGCTTGGTTTGGGCACCGGGGAGCTGTTTTTT; CDR3: CSAMLGLGTGELFF
D: .; size: few; J: TRBJ2-3; V: TRBV12-3/TRBV12-4; DNA: TGTGCCAGCAGTTTGTGGGCCTCCCGAGGAGATACGCAGTATTTT; CDR3: CASSLWASRGDTQYF
D: .; size: .; J: TRBJ2-3; V: TRBV29-1; DNA: TGCAGCGTTGAGGGGCCGGGAGATACGCAGTATTTT; CDR3: CSVEGPGDTQYF
D: TRBD2; size: few; J: TRBJ2-5; V: TRBV28; DNA: TGTGCCAGCAGTCAACCTAGCGGGGGGACTCGGGAGACCCAGTACTTC; CDR3: CASSQPSGGTRETQYF
D: .; size: few; J: TRBJ1-2; V: TRBV7-9; DNA: TGTGCCAGCAGTCTCAGGGCTGAGACGTATGGCTACACCTTC; CDR3: CASSLRAETYGYTF
D: .; size: .; J: TRBJ1-2; V: TRBV4-3; DNA: TGCGCCAGCAGCCACGACGAGAGGCCCTATTATGGCTACACCTTC; CDR3: CASSHDERPYYGYTF
D: .; size: many; J: TRBJ2-1; V: TRBV4-2; DNA: TGTGCCAGCAGCCAAGACGGGTTGAAGCAGTTCTTC; CDR3: CASSQDGLKQFF
D: .; size: .; J: TRBJ1-6; V: TRBV5-1; DNA: TGCGCCAGCAGCTTCGACTCCCCGAGCTCCTATAATTCACCCCTCCACTTT; CDR3: CASSFDSPSSYNSPLHF
D: TRBD1; size: .; J: TRBJ1-2; V: TRBV20-1; DNA: TGCAGTGCTAGTCAGGGGGCGGGCTACACCTTC; CDR3: CSASQGAGYTF
D: .; size: .; J: TRBJ1-2; V: TRBV28; DNA: TGTGCCAGCCTCTTAGGGCAGGGAACCTATGGCTACACCTTC; CDR3: CASLLGQGTYGYTF
D: TRBD1; size: few; J: TRBJ2-1; V: TRBV18; DNA: TGTGCCAGCTCACCACCGGGGGCGGGACAGGTCCACAATGAGCAGTTCTTC; CDR3: CASSPPGAGQVHNEQFF
D: .; size: .; J: TRBJ1-4; V: TRBV3-1; DNA: TGTGCCAGCAGCCACGCTAATGAAAAACTGTTTTTT; CDR3: CASSHANEKLFF
D: TRBD2; size: many; J: TRBJ2-5; V: TRBV12-3/TRBV12-4; DNA: TGTGCCAGCACCCTCGGACTAGCGGCACAAGAGACCCAGTACTTC; CDR3: CASTLGLAAQETQYF
D: .; size: many; J: TRBJ2-5; V: TRBV29-1; DNA: TGCAGCGTTGAACCAAGACCCCGATTTGGGAAGACCCAGTACTTC; CDR3: CSVEPRPRFGKTQYF
D: .; size: many; J: TRBJ1-1; V: TRBV25-1; DNA: TGTGCCAGCAGTGACGGGTTCATTCTCGAAGCTTTCTTT; CDR3: CASSDGFILEAFF
D: TRBD1; size: few; J: TRBJ2-1; V: TRBV15; DNA: TGTGCCACCAGCAGATACGGGACAGGGTGGGGTGAGCAGTTCTTC; CDR3: CATSRYGTGWGEQFF
D: .; size: few; J: TRBJ2-2; V: TRBV4-3; DNA: TGCGCCAGCAGCCAAGGGACGGGGCACACCGGGGAGCTGTTTTTT; CDR3: CASSQGTGHTGELFF
D: TRBD1; size: few; J: TRBJ1-2; V: TRBV30; DNA: TGTGCCTGGAGTGTACTAAGGACAGGGGGCTATGGCTACACCTTC; CDR3: CAWSVLRTGGYGYTF
D: .; size: few; J: TRBJ1-2; V: TRBV29-1; DNA: TGCAGCGTTGGTGCAGGGGTCTATGGCTACACCTTC; CDR3: CSVGAGVYGYTF
D: TRBD2; size: .; J: TRBJ2-1; V: TRBV7-2; DNA: TGTGCCAGCAGCTTAGGTCTAGCGGGGGGTTATGAGCAGTTCTTC; CDR3: CASSLGLAGGYEQFF
D: .; size: few; J: TRBJ1-2; V: TRBV5-1; DNA: TGCGCCAGCAGCCCAGACAGTCCTCTCCGGGGCTACACCTTC; CDR3: CASSPDSPLRGYTF
D: .; size: .; J: TRBJ1-5; V: TRBV12-3/TRBV12-4; DNA: TGTGCCAGCAGTCAGCAGGGGAATCAGCCCCAGCATTTT; CDR3: CASSQQGNQPQHF
D: .; size: many; J: TRBJ1-2; V: TRBV20-1; DNA: TGCAGTGCTAAGGGCAGCTCCTCTAACTATGGCTACACCTTC; CDR3: CSAKGSSSNYGYTF
D: .; size: few; J: TRBJ1-2; V: TRBV20-1; DNA: TGCAGTGCTAGTTCTGGGAAGATGAGGGGCTACACCTTC; CDR3: CSASSGKMRGYTF
D: TRBD1; size: few; J: TRBJ1-5; V: TRBV27; DNA: TGTGCCAGCAGCCCTGTGACAGGGTGGCAGCCCCAGCATTTT; CDR3: CASSPVTGWQPQHF
D: TRBD1; size: .; J: TRBJ1-1; V: TRBV11-2; DNA: TGTGCCAGCAGCTTAGTACAGGGGGCGACGGCTTTCTTT; CDR3: CASSLVQGATAFF
D: TRBD2; size: few; J: TRBJ2-1; V: TRBV4-3; DNA: TGCGCCAGCAGCCAACTAGCGGGGGGGCCGAGCAATGAGCAGTTCTTC; CDR3: CASSQLAGGPSNEQFF
D: .; size: .; J: TRBJ2-2; V: TRBV5-1; DNA: TGCGCCAGCAGCTTGGAACTTGGGGAGCTGTTTTTT; CDR3: CASSLELGELFF
D: .; size: many; J: TRBJ2-2; V: TRBV4-2; DNA: TGTGCCAGCAGCCAAGGGACGGTGCTGAACACCGGGGAGCTGTTTTTT; CDR3: CASSQGTVLNTGELFF
D: .; size: few; J: TRBJ1-3; V: TRBV20-1; DNA: TGCAGTGCTCCGGAAGGGTTTGGAAACACCATATATTTT; CDR3: CSAPEGFGNTIYF
D: .; size: .; J: TRBJ1-2; V: TRBV29-1; DNA: TGCAGCGTTGGAGGATTTGACTATGGCTACACCTTC; CDR3: CSVGGFDYGYTF
D: TRBD1; size: few; J: TRBJ1-1; V: TRBV7-2; DNA: TGTGCCAGCAGCTTAGATCTTAGACAGGGGACTGAAGCTTTCTTT; CDR3: CASSLDLRQGTEAFF
D: .; size: .; J: TRBJ2-3; V: TRBV7-9; DNA: TGTGCCAGCAGCCTGAGGGTAGGCGGGGAGACAACAGATACGCAGTATTTT; CDR3: CASSLRVGGETTDTQYF